This T cell receptor beta chain was captured in a study of cytomegalovirus exposure and HLA in healthy donors. At the level of the study: Earlier, almost 120 million unique TCR beta sequences were recovered from approximately 180 million T cells by an analysis. As released early, the data held 70 million to 95 million unique TCRs from HLA-typed donors.

Broader study findings: Associated with cytomegalovirus, according to the listing, were some 150 TCR beta chains. DRB1 had the most TCR associations and HLA-C the fewest, a later analysis found, with rates varying by HLA locus.

V lost 4 bases to trimming and J lost 2 bases; unmatched junction nucleotides: 5. The CDR3 length is 15 residues. CDR1 and CDR2 (germline): SGDLS, YYNGEE. Worth noting for this clone: No antigen is known for it.

Vbeta (60) and Jbeta (13) primers were used in the PCR. The repertoire was sequenced with immunoSEQ multiplex PCR; TCRdb's copy has only in-frame clones and lacks some. This table has under 150,000 clones, about three quarters appearing once. The rearrangement joins TRBV9 to TRBJ1-3, with TRBD1 matching over 8 bases. The source of this sequence is a young man in good health and CMV-seronegative. The specimen sequenced was PBMCs. CDR3 nucleotide sequence: TGTGCCAGCAGCCCGCCAGGGGGCCCTGGAAACACCATATATTTT. The encoded protein is CASSPPGGPGNTIYF. Full variable domain (remainder filled in from reference TRBV9 and TRBJ1-3): DSGVTQTPKHLITATGQRVTLRCSPRSGDLSVYWYQQSLDQGLQFLIQYYNGEERAKGNILERFSAQQFPDLHSELNLSSLELGDSALYFCASSPPGGPGNTIYFGEGSWLTVV.